This record covers a single TCR beta chain. Profiled with immunoSEQ multiplex PCR; TCRdb holds only in-frame clones, not every one. The sample has 80,000 to 100,000 clones, roughly 87% seen once. This sample stems from a study of cytomegalovirus exposure and HLA in healthy donors. Study-wide background: The platform used for the 120 or so validation repertoires matched that of the approximately 670 first-cohort repertoires, a later analysis reported.

The sequenced sample consisted of PBMCs. The TCR was taken from a man younger than 30 in good health and CMV-seropositive.

The CDR3 nucleotides read TGTGCCAGCAGCAGTCACAGGGGGCCCTGGCTCTACACCTTC. This encodes CASSSHRGPWLYTF. The chain is built from TRBV21-1 and TRBJ1-2; the table's TRBD1 call for D was not verified on the DNA. TRBV21-1 constitutes a pseudogene. The CDR3 is 14 residues long.